This T cell receptor (beta chain) was identified in a study of cytomegalovirus exposure and HLA in healthy donors. Study conclusions and caveats: Follow-up analysis seemed to connect common viral pathogens with several of the most significant clusters identified.

PCR was performed using 60 Vbeta and 13 Jbeta primers. Source study methods: The authors later counted roughly 76 million unique TCR beta chains, 9 million to 12 million of them shared. Sequencing was performed with immunoSEQ multiplex PCR; in TCRdb, only in-frame clones are kept and a portion is missing. V, J and clone size are those of that table, while D and trimming were read from the DNA. The sample table sets out over 70,000 clones. Germline assignment: CDR1 DFQATT and CDR2 SNEGSKA (reference sequence). The length of the CDR3 is 11 residues. V was clipped by 1 base and J by 6 bases, with 7 bases between them. Healthy donors of bone marrow made up the group. Worth noting for this clone: The antigen is unknown.

Sequencing was carried out using PBMCs. The source of this sequence is a woman between 35 and 50 years old in good health and CMV-seropositive. The V gene is TRBV20-1, the J gene TRBJ2-7, with unresolved D. CDR3 amino acids: CSARGPSEQYF. The CDR3 coding sequence is TGCAGTGCTAGAGGGCCCAGCGAGCAGTACTTC.